This TCR beta chain was profiled in a study of cytomegalovirus exposure and HLA in healthy donors. The CDR3 length is 15 residues. CDR1 and CDR2 (germline): SGHNT, YENEEA. V lost 0 bases to trimming and J lost 6 bases, with 12 bases between them. As to this clone: The target antigen is unknown.

Study results and limitations: Using the classifier, cytomegalovirus status was reportedly diagnosed with high specificity and sensitivity. The study flagged around 160 TCR beta chains as cytomegalovirus-associated. What was likely a sequencing artifact was a cluster of highly shared sequence variants.

The PCR was carried out with 60 Vbeta primers and 13 Jbeta primers. TCRdb's table, derived via immunoSEQ multiplex PCR, lists solely in-frame clones and lacks some. This listing includes 91,000 or so clones. The chain employs TRBV11-3 and TRBJ2-1; D ambiguous. The specimen sequenced was PBMCs. The TCR originated in a woman aged 25 to 39 in good health and CMV-seronegative. This chain's CDR3 is CASSLEVKRINEQFF. The CDR3 DNA reads TGTGCCAGCAGCTTAGAGGTAAAGAGGATCAATGAGCAGTTCTTC.